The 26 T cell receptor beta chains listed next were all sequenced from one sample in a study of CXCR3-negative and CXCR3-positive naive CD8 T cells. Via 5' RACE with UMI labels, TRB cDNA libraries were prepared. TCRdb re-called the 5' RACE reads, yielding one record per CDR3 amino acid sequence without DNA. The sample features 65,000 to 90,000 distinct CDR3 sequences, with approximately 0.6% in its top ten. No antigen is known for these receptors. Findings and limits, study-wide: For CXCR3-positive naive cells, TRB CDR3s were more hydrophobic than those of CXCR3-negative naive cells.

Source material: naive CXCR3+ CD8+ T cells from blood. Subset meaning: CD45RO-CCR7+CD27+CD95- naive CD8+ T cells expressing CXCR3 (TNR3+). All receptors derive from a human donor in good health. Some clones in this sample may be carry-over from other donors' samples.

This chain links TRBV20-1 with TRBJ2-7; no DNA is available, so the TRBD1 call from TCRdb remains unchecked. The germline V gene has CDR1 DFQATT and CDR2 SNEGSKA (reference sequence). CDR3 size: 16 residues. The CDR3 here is CSASDQRPGGSYEQYF.

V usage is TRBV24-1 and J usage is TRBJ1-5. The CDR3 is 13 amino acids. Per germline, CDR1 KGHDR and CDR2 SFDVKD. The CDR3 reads CATSDLGVQPQHF.

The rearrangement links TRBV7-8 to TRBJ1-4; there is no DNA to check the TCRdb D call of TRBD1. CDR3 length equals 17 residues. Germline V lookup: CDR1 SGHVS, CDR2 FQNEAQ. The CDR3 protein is CASSSEGPGTGQEKLFF.

The CDR3 region is CASSQYKGIAEASF. This chain uses TRBV4-3 with TRBJ1-1. The CDR3 consists of 14 residues. Germline loops: CDR1 LGHNA, CDR2 YSLEER.

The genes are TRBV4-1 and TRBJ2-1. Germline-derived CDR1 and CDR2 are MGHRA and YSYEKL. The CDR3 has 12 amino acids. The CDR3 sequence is CASSPSGNEQFF.

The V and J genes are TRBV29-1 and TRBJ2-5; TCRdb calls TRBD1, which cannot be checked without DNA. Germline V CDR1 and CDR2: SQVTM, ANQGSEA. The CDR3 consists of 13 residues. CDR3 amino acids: CSVQGGGQETQYF.

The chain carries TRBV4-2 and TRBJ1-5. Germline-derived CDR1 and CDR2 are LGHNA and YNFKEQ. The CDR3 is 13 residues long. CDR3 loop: CASSQDGVQPQHF.

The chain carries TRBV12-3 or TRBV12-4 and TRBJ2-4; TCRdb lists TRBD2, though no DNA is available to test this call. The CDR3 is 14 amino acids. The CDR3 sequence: CASSLTLGGGIQYF.

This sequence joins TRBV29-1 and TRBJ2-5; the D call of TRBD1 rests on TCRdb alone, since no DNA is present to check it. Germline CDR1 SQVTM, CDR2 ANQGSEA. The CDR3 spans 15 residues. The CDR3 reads CSVDEKRLTGETQYF.

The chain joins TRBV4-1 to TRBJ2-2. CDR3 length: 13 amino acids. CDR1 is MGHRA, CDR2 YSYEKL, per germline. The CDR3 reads CASSSANTGELFF.

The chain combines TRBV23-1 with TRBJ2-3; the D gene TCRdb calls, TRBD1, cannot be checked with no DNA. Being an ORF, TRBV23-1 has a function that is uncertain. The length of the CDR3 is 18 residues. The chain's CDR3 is CASSHGKVRGRVSDTQYF.

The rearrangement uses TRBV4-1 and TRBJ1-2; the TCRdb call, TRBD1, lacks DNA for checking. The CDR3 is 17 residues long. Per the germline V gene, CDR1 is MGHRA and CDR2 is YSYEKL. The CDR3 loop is CASSQDEWLQDNYGYTF.

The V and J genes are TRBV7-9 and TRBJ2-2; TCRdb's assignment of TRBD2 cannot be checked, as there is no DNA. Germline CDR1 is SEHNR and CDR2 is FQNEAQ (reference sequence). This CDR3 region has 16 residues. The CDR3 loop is CASSPFLAGDTGELFF.

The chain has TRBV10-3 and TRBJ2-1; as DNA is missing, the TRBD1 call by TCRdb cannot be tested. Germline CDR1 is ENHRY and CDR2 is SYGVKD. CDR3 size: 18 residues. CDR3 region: CAISESRMGAALYNEQFF.

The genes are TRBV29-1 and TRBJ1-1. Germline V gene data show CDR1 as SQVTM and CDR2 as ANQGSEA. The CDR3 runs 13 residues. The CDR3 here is CSVGAQRNTEAFF. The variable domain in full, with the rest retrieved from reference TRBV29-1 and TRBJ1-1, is SAVISQKPSRDICQRGTSLTIQCQVDSQVTMMFWYRQQPGQSLTLIATANQGSEATYESGFVIDKFPISRPNLTFSTLTVSNMSPEDSSIYLCSVGAQRNTEAFFGQGTRLTVV.

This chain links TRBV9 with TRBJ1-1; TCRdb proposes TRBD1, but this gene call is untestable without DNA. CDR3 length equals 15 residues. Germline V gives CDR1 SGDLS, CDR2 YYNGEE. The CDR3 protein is CASRATDSFLGEAFF.

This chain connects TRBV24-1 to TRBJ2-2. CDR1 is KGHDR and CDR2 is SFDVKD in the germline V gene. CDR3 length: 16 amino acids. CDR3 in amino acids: CATSDLVDTYTGELFF.

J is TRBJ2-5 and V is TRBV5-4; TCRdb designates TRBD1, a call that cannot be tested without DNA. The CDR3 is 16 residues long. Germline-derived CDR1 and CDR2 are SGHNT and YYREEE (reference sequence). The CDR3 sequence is CASSSPWKGAEETQYF.

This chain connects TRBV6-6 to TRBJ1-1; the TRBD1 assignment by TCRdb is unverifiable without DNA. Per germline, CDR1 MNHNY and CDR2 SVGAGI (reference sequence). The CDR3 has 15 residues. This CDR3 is CASSFYRQGDTEAFF.

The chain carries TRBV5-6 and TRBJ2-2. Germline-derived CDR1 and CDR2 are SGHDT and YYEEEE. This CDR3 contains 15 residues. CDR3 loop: CASSLGGAANGELFF.

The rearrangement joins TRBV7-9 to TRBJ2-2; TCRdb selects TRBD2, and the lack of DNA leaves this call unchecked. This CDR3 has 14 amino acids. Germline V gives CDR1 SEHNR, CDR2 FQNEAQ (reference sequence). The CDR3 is CASSPPRATGELFF.

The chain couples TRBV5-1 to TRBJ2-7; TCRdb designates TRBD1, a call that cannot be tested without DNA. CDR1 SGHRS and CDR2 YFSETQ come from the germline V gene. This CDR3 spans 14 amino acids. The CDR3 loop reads CASSLTGMAYEQYF.

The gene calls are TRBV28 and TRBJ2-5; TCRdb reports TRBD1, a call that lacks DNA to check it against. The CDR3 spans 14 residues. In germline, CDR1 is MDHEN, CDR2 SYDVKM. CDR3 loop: CASSPLKEEETQYF.

The CDR3 is CASSVQGGVQPQHF. The chain combines TRBV27 with TRBJ1-5; TCRdb's D call of TRBD1 is untestable without DNA. This CDR3 region has 14 residues. Looked up from germline, CDR1 is MNHEY and CDR2 is SMNVEV (reference sequence).

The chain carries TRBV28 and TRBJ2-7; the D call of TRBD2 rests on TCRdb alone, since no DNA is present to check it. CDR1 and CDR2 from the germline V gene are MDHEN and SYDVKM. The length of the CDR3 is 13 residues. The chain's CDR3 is CASSLRAAGEQYF. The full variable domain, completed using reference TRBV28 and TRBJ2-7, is DVKVTQSSRYLVKRTGEKVFLECVQDMDHENMFWYRQDPGLGLRLIYFSYDVKMKEKGDIPEGYSVSREKKERFSLILESASTNQTSMYLCASSLRAAGEQYFGPGTRLTVT.

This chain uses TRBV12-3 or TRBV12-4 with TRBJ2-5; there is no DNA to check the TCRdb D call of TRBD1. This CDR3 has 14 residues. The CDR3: CASKVRGQEETQYF.